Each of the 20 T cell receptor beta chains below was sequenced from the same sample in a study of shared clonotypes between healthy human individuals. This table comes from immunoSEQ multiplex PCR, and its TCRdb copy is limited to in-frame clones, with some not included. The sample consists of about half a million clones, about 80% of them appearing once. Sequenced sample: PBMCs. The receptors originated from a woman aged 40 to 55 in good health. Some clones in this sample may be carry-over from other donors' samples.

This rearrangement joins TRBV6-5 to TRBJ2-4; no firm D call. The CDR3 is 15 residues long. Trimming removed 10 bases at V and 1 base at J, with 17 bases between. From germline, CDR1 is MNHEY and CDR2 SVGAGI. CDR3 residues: CATQRTPAAKNIQYF. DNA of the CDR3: TGTGCCACCCAGAGGACCCCTGCCGCCAAAAACATTCAGTACTTC.

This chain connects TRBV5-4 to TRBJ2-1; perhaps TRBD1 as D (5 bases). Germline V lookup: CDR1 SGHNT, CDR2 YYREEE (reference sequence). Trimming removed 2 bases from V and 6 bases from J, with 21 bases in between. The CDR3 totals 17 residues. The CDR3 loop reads CASSFVRVQGRRNEQFF. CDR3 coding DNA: TGTGCCAGCAGCTTTGTTCGGGTGCAGGGCCGGCGCAATGAGCAGTTCTTC.

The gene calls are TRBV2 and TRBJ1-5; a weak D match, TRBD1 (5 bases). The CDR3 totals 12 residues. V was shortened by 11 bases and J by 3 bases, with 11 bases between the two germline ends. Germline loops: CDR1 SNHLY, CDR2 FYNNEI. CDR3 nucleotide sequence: TGTGCCGGCGGGGCAAACAATCAGCCCCAGCATTTT. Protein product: CAGGANNQPQHF.

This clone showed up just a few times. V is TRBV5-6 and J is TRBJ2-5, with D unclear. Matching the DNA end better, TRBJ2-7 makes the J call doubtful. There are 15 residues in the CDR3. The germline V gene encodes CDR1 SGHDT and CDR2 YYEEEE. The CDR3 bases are TGTGCCAGCAGCTTGGCGCCTAGTTGGGTCTACGAGCAGTACTTC. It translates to CASSLAPSWVYEQYF.

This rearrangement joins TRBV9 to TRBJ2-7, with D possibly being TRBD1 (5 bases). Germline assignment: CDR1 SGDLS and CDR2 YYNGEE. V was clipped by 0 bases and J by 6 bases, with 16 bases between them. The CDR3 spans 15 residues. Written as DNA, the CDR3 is TGTGCCAGCAGCGTAGAAGAGAACCTAGGGGCCGAGCAGTACTTC. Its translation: CASSVEENLGAEQYF.

The CDR3 loop reads CASTLTHGGELFF. The CDR3 DNA reads TGTGCCAGCACCCTAACTCATGGCGGGGAGCTGTTTTTT. The chain carries TRBV2 and TRBJ2-2; no reliable D call. Trimming shortened V by 7 bases and J by 7 bases, and 13 bases separated the two germline ends. The germline V gene encodes CDR1 SNHLY and CDR2 FYNNEI. The CDR3 runs to 13 residues.

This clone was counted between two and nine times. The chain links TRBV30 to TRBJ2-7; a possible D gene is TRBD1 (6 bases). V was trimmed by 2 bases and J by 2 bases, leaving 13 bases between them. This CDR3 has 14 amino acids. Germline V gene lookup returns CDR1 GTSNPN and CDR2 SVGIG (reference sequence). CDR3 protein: CAWSRQALTYEQYF. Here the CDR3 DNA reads TGTGCCTGGAGTCGACAGGCGCTTACCTACGAGCAGTACTTC.

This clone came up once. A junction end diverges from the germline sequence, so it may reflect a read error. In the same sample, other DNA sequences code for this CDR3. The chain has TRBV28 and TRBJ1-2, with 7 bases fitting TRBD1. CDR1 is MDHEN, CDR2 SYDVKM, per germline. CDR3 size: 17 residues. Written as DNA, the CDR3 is TGTGCCAGCAGTCTATGGAGCAACAGGGGCAGAAACTATGGCTACACCTTC. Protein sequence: CASSLWSNRGRNYGYTF.

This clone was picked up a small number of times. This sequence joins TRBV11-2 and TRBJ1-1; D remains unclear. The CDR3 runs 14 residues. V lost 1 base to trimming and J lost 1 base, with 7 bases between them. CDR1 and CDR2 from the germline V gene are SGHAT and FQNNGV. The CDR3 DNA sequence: TGTGCCAGCAGCTTAGGGGGAGGGAACACTGAAGCTTTCTTT. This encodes CASSLGGGNTEAFF.

For the CDR3, the DNA is TGTGCCAGCAGTGAACCGACTAGCGGGAGATACGAGCAGTACTTC. As protein: CASSEPTSGRYEQYF. The V gene is TRBV25-1, the J gene TRBJ2-7, with TRBD2 matching 12 bases. The CDR3 loop spans 15 amino acids. Per germline, CDR1 MGHDK and CDR2 SYGVNS. The trim removed 2 bases at V and 4 bases at J, leaving 3 bases unmatched.

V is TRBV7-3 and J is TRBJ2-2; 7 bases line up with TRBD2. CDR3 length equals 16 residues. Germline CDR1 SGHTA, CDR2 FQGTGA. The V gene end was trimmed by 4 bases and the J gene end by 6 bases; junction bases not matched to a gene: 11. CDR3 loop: CASSSSGDPASGELFF. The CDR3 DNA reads TGTGCCAGCAGCTCCAGCGGGGATCCCGCGTCCGGGGAGCTGTTTTTT.

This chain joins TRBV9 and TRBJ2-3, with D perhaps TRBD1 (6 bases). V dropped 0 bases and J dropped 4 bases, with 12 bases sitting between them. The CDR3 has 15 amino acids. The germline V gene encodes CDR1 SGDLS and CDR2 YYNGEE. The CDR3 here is CASSVVGPGADTQYF. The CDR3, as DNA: TGTGCCAGCAGCGTAGTCGGCCCAGGGGCAGATACGCAGTATTTT.

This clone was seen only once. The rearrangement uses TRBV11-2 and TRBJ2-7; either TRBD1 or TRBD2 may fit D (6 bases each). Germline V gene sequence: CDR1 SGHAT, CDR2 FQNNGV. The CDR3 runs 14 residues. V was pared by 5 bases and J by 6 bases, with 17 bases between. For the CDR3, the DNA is TGTGCCAGCAGCGTCGGAGGGGGTGAGGGCGAGCAGTACTTC. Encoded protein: CASSVGGGEGEQYF. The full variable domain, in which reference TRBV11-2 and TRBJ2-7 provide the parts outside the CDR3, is EAGVAQSPRYKIIEKRQSVAFWCNPISGHATLYWYQQILGQGPKLLIQFQNNGVVDDSQLPKDRFSAERLKGVDSTLKIQPAKLEDSAVYLCASSVGGGEGEQYFGPGTRLTVT.

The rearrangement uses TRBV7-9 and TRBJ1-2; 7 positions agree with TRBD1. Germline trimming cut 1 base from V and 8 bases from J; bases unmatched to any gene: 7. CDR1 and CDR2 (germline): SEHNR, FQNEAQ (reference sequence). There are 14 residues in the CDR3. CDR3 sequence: CASSLGQGGGGYTF. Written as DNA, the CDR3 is TGTGCCAGCAGCTTAGGACAGGGAGGTGGAGGCTACACCTTC.

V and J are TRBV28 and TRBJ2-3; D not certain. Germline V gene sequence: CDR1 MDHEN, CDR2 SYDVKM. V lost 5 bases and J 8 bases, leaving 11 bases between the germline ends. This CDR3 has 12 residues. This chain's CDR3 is CASSGDTVTQYF. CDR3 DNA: TGTGCCAGCAGTGGAGACACCGTTACGCAGTATTTT.

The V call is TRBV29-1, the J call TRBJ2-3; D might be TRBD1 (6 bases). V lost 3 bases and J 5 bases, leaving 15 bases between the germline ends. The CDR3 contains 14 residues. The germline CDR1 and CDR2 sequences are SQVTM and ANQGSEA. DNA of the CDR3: TGCAGCGTTGAGGGACCGACAGGCGTAGATACGCAGTATTTT. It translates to CSVEGPTGVDTQYF.

CDR3 in DNA: TGTGCCAGCAGTGAATGGACAGGAGGGCATCAGCCCCAGCATTTT. Its translation: CASSEWTGGHQPQHF. The V gene is TRBV2, the J gene TRBJ1-5, with 7 bases lining up with TRBD1. V lost 2 bases to trimming and J lost 5 bases; unmatched junction nucleotides: 6. The CDR3 is 15 amino acids. Germline V lookup: CDR1 SNHLY, CDR2 FYNNEI.

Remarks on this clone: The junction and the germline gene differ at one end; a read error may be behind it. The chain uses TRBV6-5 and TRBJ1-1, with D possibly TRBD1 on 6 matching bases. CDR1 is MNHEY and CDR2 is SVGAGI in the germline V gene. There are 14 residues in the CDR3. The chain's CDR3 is CASRPGTRNTGAFF. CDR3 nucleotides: TGTGCCAGCAGGCCCGGGACAAGGAACACTGGAGCTTTCTTT.

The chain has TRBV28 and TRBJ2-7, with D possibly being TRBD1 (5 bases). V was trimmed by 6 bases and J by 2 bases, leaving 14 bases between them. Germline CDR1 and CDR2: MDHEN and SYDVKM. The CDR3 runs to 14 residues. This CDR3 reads CASRFPQVPYEQYF. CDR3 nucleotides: TGTGCCAGCAGGTTTCCACAGGTCCCCTACGAGCAGTACTTC.

DNA for the CDR3: TGTGCCAGCAGCTTAGCAACGGGAGACGGCTACGAGCAGTACTTC. Translation gives CASSLATGDGYEQYF. This chain connects TRBV11-2 to TRBJ2-7, with D possibly TRBD2 on 6 matching bases. Trimming shortened V by 1 base and J by 3 bases, and 13 bases separated the two germline ends. CDR3 size: 15 residues. From germline, CDR1 is SGHAT and CDR2 FQNNGV.